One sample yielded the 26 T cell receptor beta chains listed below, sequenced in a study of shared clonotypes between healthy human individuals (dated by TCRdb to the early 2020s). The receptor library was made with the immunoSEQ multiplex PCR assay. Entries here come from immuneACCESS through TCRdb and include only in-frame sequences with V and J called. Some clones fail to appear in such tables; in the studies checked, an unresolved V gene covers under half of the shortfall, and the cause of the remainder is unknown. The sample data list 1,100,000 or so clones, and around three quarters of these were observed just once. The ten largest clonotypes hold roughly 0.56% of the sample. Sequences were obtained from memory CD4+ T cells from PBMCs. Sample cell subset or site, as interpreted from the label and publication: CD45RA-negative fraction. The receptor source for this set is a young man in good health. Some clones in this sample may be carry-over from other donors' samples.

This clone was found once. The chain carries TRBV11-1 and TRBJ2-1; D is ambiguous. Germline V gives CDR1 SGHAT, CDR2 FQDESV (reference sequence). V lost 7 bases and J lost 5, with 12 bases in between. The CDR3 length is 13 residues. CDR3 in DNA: TGTGCCAGCACCCTGACGGCGGACAATGAGCAGTTCTTC. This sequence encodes CASTLTADNEQFF.

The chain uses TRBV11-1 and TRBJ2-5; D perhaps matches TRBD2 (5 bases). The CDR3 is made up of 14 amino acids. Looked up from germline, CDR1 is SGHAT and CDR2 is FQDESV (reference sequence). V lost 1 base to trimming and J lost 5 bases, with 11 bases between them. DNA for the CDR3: TGTGCCAGCAGCTTAGAGCCTAGCTTCGAGACCCAGTACTTC. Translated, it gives CASSLEPSFETQYF. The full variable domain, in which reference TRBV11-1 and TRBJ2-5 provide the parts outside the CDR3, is EAEVAQSPRYKITEKSQAVAFWCDPISGHATLYWYRQILGQGPELLVQFQDESVVDDSQLPKDRFSAERLKGVDSTLKIQPAELGDSAMYLCASSLEPSFETQYFGPGTRLLVL.

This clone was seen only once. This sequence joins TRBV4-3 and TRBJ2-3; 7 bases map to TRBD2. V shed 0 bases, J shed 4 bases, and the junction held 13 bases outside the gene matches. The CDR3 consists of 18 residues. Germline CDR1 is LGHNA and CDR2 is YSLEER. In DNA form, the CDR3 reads TGCGCCAGCAGCCAAGAGTGGGGACTACAAACTCGCCCAGATACGCAGTATTTT. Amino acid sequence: CASSQEWGLQTRPDTQYF.

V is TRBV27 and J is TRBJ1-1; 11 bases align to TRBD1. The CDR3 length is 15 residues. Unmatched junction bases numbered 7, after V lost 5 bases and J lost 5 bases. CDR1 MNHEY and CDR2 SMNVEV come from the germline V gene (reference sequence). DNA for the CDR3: TGTGCCAGCAGTCTACTACGGGACAGGGGGACTGAAGCTTTCTTT. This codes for CASSLLRDRGTEAFF.

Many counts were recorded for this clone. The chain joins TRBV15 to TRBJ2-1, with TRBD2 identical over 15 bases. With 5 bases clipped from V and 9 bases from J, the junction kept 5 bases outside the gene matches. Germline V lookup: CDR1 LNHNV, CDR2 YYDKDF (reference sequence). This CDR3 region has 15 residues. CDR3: CATSWGLAGGVEQFF. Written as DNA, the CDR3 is TGTGCCACCAGCTGGGGACTAGCGGGAGGAGTTGAGCAGTTCTTC.

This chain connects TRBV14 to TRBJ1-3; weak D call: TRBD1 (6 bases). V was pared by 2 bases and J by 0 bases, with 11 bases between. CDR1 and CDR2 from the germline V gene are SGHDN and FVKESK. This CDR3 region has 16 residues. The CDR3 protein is CASSQQDRSSGNTIYF. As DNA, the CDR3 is TGTGCCAGCAGCCAACAGGACAGATCCTCTGGAAACACCATATATTTT.

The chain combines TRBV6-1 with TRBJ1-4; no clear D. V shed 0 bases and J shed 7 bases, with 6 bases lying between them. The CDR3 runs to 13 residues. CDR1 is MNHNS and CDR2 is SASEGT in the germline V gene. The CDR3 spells CASSEALGEKLFF. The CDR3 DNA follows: TGTGCCAGCAGTGAAGCTTTGGGTGAAAAACTGTTTTTT.

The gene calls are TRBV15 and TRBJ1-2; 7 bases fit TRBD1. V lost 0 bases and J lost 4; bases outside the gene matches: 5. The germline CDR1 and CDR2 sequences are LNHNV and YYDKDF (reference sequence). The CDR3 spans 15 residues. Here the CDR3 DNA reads TGTGCCACCAGCAGAGAAGGGGGCGGACTCTATGGCTACACCTTC. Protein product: CATSREGGGLYGYTF. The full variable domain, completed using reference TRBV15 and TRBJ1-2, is DAMVIQNPRYQVTQFGKPVTLSCSQTLNHNVMYWYQQKSSQAPKLLFHYYDKDFNNEADTPDNFQSRRPNTSFCFLDIRSPGLGDTAMYLCATSREGGGLYGYTFGSGTRLTVV.

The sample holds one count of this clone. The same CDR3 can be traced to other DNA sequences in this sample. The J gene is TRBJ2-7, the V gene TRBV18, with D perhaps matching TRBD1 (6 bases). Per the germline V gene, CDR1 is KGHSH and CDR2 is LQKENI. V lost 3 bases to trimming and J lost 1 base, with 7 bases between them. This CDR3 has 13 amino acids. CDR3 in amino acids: CASSPRGSYEQYF. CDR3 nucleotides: TGTGCCAGCTCACCCAGGGGTTCCTACGAGCAGTACTTC.

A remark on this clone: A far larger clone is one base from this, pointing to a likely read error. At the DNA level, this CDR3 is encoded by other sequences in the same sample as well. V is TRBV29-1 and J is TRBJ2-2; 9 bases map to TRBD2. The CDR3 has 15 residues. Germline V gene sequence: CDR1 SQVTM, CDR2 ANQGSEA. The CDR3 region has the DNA TGCAGCGTTGGGCCTAGCGGGATGAGCACCGGGGAGCTATTTTTT. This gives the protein CSVGPSGMSTGELFF.

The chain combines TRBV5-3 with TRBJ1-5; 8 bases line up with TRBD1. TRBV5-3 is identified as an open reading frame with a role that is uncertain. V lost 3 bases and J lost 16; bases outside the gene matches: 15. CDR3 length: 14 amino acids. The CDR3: CARSCDRGDQPPHF. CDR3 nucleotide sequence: TGTGCCAGAAGCTGTGACAGGGGTGATCAGCCCCCCCATTTT.

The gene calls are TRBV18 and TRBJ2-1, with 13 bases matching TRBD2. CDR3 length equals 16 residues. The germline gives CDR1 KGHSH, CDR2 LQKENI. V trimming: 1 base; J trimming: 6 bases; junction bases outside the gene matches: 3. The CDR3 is CASSPQGLAGPNEQFF. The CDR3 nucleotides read TGTGCCAGCTCACCACAGGGACTAGCGGGACCCAATGAGCAGTTCTTC.

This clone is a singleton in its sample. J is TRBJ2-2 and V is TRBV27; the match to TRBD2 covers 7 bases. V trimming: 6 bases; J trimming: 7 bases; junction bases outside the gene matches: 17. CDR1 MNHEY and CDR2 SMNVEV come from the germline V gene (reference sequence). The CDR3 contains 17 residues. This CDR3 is CASSSPPGRKGGGELFF. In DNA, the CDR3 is TGTGCCAGCAGCTCCCCTCCCGGGAGGAAGGGTGGCGGGGAGCTGTTTTTT.

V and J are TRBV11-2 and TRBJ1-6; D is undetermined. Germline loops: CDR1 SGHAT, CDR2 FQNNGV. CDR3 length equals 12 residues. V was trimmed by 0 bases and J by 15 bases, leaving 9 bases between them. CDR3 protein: CASSLEVGFLHF. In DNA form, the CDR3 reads TGTGCCAGCAGCTTAGAAGTTGGTTTCCTCCACTTT. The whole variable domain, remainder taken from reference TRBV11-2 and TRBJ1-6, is EAGVAQSPRYKIIEKRQSVAFWCNPISGHATLYWYQQILGQGPKLLIQFQNNGVVDDSQLPKDRFSAERLKGVDSTLKIQPAKLEDSAVYLCASSLEVGFLHFGNGTRLTVT.

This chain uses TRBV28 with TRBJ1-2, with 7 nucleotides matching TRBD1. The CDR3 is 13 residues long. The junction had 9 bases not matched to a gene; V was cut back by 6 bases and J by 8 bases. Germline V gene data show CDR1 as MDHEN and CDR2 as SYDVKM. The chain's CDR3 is CASREGAVEGYTF. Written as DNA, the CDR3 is TGTGCCAGCAGGGAGGGGGCGGTGGAAGGCTACACCTTC.

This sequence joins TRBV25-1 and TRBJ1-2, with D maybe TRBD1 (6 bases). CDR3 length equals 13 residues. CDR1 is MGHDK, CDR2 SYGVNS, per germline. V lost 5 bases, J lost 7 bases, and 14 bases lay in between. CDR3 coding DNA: TGTGCCAGCAGTCGTCGGGGGGCCCTTGGCTACACCTTC. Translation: CASSRRGALGYTF.

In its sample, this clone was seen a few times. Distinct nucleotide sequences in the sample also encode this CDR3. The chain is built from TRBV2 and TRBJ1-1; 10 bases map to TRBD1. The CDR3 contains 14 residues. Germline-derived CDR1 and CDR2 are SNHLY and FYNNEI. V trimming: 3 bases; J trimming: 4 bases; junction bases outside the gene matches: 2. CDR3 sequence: CASSERTGGTEAFF. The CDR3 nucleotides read TGTGCCAGCAGTGAGAGGACAGGGGGCACTGAAGCTTTCTTT.

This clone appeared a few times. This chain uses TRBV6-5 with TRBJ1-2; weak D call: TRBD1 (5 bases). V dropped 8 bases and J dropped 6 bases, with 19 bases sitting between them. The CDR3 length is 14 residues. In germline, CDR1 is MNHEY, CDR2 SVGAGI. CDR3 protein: CASLAAGDGHGYTF. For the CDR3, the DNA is TGTGCCAGCCTGGCGGCGGGGGATGGGCATGGCTACACCTTC.

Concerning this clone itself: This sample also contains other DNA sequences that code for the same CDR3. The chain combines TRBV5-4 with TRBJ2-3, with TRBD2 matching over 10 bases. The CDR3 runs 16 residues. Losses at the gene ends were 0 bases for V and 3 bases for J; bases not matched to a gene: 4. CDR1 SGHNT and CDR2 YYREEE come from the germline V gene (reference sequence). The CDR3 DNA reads TGTGCCAGCAGCTTGGGACTAGCGGGCTCTACAGATACGCAGTATTTT. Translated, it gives CASSLGLAGSTDTQYF.

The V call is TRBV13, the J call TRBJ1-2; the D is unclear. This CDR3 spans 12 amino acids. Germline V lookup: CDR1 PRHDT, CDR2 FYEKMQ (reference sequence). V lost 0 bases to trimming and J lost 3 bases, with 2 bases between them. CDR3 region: CASSLGYYGYTF. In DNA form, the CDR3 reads TGTGCCAGCAGCTTAGGATACTATGGCTACACCTTC.

The CDR3 coding sequence is TGCGCCAGCAGCCGAACCGGGACGGCGGCTGGAAACACCATATATTTT. Amino acids: CASSRTGTAAGNTIYF. The gene calls are TRBV4-1 and TRBJ1-3; D is possibly TRBD1 (5 bases). Trimming removed 4 bases at V and 2 bases at J, with 15 bases between. The germline V gene encodes CDR1 MGHRA and CDR2 YSYEKL. The length of the CDR3 is 16 residues.

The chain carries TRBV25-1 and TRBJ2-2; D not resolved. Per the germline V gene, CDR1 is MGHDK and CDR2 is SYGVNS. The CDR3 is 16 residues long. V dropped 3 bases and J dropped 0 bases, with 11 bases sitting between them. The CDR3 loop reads CASSETTPPNTGELFF. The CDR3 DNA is TGTGCCAGCAGTGAGACGACACCGCCGAACACCGGGGAGCTGTTTTTT.

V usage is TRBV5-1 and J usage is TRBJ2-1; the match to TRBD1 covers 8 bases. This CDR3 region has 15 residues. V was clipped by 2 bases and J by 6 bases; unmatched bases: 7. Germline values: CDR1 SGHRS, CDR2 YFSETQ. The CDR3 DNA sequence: TGCGCCAGCAGCTTTTCCATCGACAGGGGCAATGAGCAGTTCTTC. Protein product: CASSFSIDRGNEQFF. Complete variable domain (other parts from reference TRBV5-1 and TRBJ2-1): KAGVTQTPRYLIKTRGQQVTLSCSPISGHRSVSWYQQTPGQGLQFLFEYFSETQRNKGNFPGRFSGRQFSNSRSEMNVSTLELGDSALYLCASSFSIDRGNEQFFGPGTRLTVL.

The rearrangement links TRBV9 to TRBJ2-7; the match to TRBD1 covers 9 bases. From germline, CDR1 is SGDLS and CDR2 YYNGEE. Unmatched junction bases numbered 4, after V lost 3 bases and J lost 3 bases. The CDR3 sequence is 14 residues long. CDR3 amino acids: CASSAQGQGYEQYF. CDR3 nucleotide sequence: TGTGCCAGCAGCGCCCAGGGACAGGGCTACGAGCAGTACTTC.

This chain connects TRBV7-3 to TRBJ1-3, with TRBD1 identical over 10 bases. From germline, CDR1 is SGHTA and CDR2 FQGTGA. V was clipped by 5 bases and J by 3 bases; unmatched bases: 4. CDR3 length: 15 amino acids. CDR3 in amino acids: CASSLDRGLGNTIYF. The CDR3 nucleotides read TGTGCCAGCAGCCTTGACAGGGGGCTTGGAAACACCATATATTTT. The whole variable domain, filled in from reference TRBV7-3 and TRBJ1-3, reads GAGVSQTPSNKVTEKGKYVELRCDPISGHTALYWYRQSLGQGPEFLIYFQGTGAADDSGLPNDRFFAVRPEGSVSTLKIQRTERGDSAVYLCASSLDRGLGNTIYFGEGSWLTVV.

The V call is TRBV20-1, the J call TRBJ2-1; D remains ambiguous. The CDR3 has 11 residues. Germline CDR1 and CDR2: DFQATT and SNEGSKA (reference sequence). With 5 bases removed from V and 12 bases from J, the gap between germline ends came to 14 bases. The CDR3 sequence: CSARLLTWQFF. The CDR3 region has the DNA TGCAGTGCTCGCCTTCTAACCTGGCAGTTCTTC.